This T cell receptor (beta chain) emerged from a study of beta chain features in type 1 diabetes. Study outcomes and limitations: A pattern of fewer insertions and more deletions at VDJ junctions was seen in type 1 diabetes patients.

As for this clone: Its antigen is undetermined.

Per germline, CDR1 MNHNS and CDR2 SASEGT. V lost 3 bases to trimming and J lost 5 bases; unmatched junction nucleotides: 8. The CDR3 totals 15 residues. Every isolated RNA sample was fully reverse transcribed, so sequencing captured expressed TCRB transcripts. Assay: immunoSEQ multiplex PCR; the TCRdb copy retains only in-frame clones and omits some. The table records 450,000 to 600,000 clones, around 28% of them present only once. Input material: naive CD4+ T cells from blood. The chain carries TRBV6-1 and TRBJ2-5; TRBD2 matches 8 bases. The sequence came from a man aged 18 to 29 in good health. The CDR3 DNA follows: TGTGCCAGCAGTGACGCAGCGGGAGCTAGGGAGACCCAGTACTTC. Its protein is CASSDAAGARETQYF.